This T cell receptor beta chain is drawn from a study of blood T cell repertoires in COVID-19. The CDR3 covers 16 residues. The J segment lost 0 bases and the V segment lost 4 bases, leaving 2 bases of the junction unmatched. Germline CDR1 is LGHNA and CDR2 is YNFKEQ. Sequencing was performed with immunoSEQ multiplex PCR; in TCRdb, only in-frame clones are kept and a portion is missing. The profile shows roughly 55,000 clones, more than 60% of them singletons. The receptor's source is a human donor with active or convalescent COVID-19. The donor label of this sample is uncertain. Sequenced: peripheral blood. The rearrangement joins TRBV4-2 to TRBJ2-5; 13 bases map to TRBD2. The CDR3 DNA reads as TGTGCCAGCAGCCCAACTAGCGGGAGGGACCAAGAGACCCAGTACTTC. Protein: CASSPTSGRDQETQYF.